Below, 9 T cell receptor beta chains from the same sample are listed, as sequenced in a study of radiotherapy plus CTLA-4 blockade in lung cancer. Clones were read by immunoSEQ multiplex PCR, and TCRdb kept only the in-frame ones, dropping some. There are approximately 75,000 clones in the sample; approximately 78% occur only once, and around 7% lies in the top ten. The sample here was peripheral blood, taken from a patient treated with radiotherapy plus ipilimumab. These receptors came from a human donor with non-small cell lung cancer who had a complete response to radiotherapy plus ipilimumab.

As DNA, the CDR3 is TGTGCCAGCAGCTTAGGACAGGGAGGTCAGCCCCAGCATTTT. Encoded protein: CASSLGQGGQPQHF. The chain links TRBV7-2 to TRBJ1-5, with 7 bases matching TRBD1. The germline V gene encodes CDR1 SGHTA and CDR2 FQGNSA. With 1 base clipped from V and 6 bases from J, the junction kept 3 bases outside the gene matches. This CDR3 comprises 14 residues. The complete variable domain, with remaining parts taken from reference TRBV7-2 and TRBJ1-5, reads GAGVSQSPSNKVTEKGKDVELRCDPISGHTALYWYRQSLGQGLEFLIYFQGNSAPDKSGLPSDRFSAERTGGSVSTLTIQRTQQEDSAVYLCASSLGQGGQPQHFGDGTRLSIL.

The J gene is TRBJ1-3, the V gene TRBV10-1; D is undetermined. Trimming cost V 3 bases and J 2 bases, with 5 bases left between them. This CDR3 is 13 amino acids long. Germline CDR1 reads WNHNN; CDR2 reads SYGVQD (reference sequence). The CDR3 nucleotides are TGCGCCAGCAGTGACCCCACTGGAAACACCATATATTTT. Its protein is CASSDPTGNTIYF.

V is TRBV30 and J is TRBJ2-2, with D possibly being TRBD1 or TRBD2 (5 bases each). This CDR3 spans 14 amino acids. V shed 7 bases and J shed 1 base, with 13 bases lying between them. Germline CDR1 and CDR2: GTSNPN and SVGIG (reference sequence). The CDR3 loop reads CASSGHLNTGELFF. The CDR3 DNA reads as TGTGCCTCCTCGGGGCACCTGAACACCGGGGAGCTGTTTTTT.

The chain links TRBV6-5 to TRBJ2-7; TRBD1 agrees at 9 bases. CDR1 is MNHEY, CDR2 SVGAGI, per germline. The V gene end was trimmed by 4 bases and the J gene end by 9 bases; junction bases not matched to a gene: 10. The CDR3 is 14 residues long. In nucleotides, the CDR3 is TGTGCCAGCAGTTCACCAGGACAGGGGAAGGGGCAGTACGTC. Its protein is CASSSPGQGKGQYV.

The J gene is TRBJ2-3, the V gene TRBV5-4, with 8 bases that match TRBD2. After removal of 4 bases from V and 2 bases from J, the junction contained 12 bases not matched to a gene. Germline lookup yields CDR1 SGHNT and CDR2 YYREEE (reference sequence). CDR3 size: 17 residues. The CDR3 is CASSPQSSGGFTDTQYF. In nucleotides, the CDR3 is TGTGCCAGCAGCCCTCAGTCCAGCGGGGGCTTCACAGATACGCAGTATTTT.

V gene TRBV7-2 combines with J gene TRBJ1-1; no firm D call. The germline V gene encodes CDR1 SGHTA and CDR2 FQGNSA. This CDR3 has 16 amino acids. Trimming shortened V by 5 bases and J by 5 bases, and 21 bases separated the two germline ends. CDR3 nucleotide sequence: TGTGCCAGCAGCCTCTCTCAAGACACGGCGGGGACTGAAGCTTTCTTT. Its translation: CASSLSQDTAGTEAFF.

This clone was observed a handful of times. The V call is TRBV18, the J call TRBJ1-5; perhaps TRBD1 as D (6 bases). V was cut by 6 bases and J by 4 bases, with 16 bases left in between. This CDR3 is built from 15 residues. The germline CDR1 and CDR2 sequences are KGHSH and LQKENI. CDR3 bases: TGTGCCAGCTCCCTTAATTCAGGGGAAAATCAGCCCCAGCATTTT. It translates to CASSLNSGENQPQHF. The whole variable domain, filled in from reference TRBV18 and TRBJ1-5, reads NAGVMQNPRHLVRRRGQEARLRCSPMKGHSHVYWYRQLPEEGLKFMVYLQKENIIDESGMPKERFSAEFPKEGPSILRIQQVVRGDSAAYFCASSLNSGENQPQHFGDGTRLSIL.

The chain couples TRBV7-2 to TRBJ2-3; D is possibly TRBD2 (5 bases). This CDR3 is 16 amino acids long. V dropped 4 bases and J dropped 4 bases, with 18 bases sitting between them. The germline V gene encodes CDR1 SGHTA and CDR2 FQGNSA. Written as DNA, the CDR3 is TGTGCCAGCAGCTCCCTGACTGGAGAGGGCGCAGATACGCAGTATTTT. Protein product: CASSSLTGEGADTQYF.

Only a few counts were recorded for this clone. This chain connects TRBV9 to TRBJ2-7; D is undetermined. The CDR3 contains 14 residues. Germline values: CDR1 SGDLS, CDR2 YYNGEE. V lost 0 bases and J lost 1, with 8 bases in between. CDR3 residues: CASSVVSESYEQYF. DNA for the CDR3: TGTGCCAGCAGCGTAGTAAGCGAATCCTACGAGCAGTACTTC.